This T cell receptor (beta chain) emerged from a study of spatial heterogeneity in lung cancer. By share, this clonotype counts as large. Its antigen is unidentified. This beta chain is a stray read from a library made for alpha chains; its abundance is not meaningful. Regarding time point: sample taken at primary tumor resection. Whole-study findings and limits: Expanded intratumoral alpha and beta TCR counts tracked tumor mutation counts.

TCRdb redid the calling of the 5' RACE reads with MiXCR, one entry per CDR3 protein. This table holds 3,400 or so distinct CDR3 sequences, under 15% found once. The CDR3 loop spans 13 amino acids. V was pared by 5 bases and J by 5 bases, with 13 bases between. Germline values: CDR1 SGHAT, CDR2 FQNNGV. This material consisted of lung tumor tissue, taken at surgery. V is TRBV11-2 and J is TRBJ2-7, with D tentatively TRBD1 or TRBD2 (5 bases each). The receptor's source is a female donor with early-stage non-small cell lung cancer. For the CDR3, the DNA is TGTGCCAGCAGCCTGGGGGTAGGGGACGAGCAGTACTTC. This codes for CASSLGVGDEQYF.